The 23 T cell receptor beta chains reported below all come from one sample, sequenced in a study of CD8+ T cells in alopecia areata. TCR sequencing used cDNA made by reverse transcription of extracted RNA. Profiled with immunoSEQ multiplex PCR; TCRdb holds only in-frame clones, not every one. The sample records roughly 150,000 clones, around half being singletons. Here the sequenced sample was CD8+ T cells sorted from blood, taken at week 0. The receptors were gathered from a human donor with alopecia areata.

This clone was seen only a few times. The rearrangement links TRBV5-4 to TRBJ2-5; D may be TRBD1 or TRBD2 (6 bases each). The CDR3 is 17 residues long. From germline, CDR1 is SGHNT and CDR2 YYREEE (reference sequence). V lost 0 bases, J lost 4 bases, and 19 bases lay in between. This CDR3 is CASSLAPGATIRETQYF. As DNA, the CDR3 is TGTGCCAGCAGCTTGGCCCCGGGGGCCACGATCCGAGAGACCCAGTACTTC.

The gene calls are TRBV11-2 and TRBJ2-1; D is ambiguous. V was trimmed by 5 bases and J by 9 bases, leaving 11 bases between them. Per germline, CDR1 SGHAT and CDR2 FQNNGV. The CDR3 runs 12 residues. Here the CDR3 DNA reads TGTGCCAGCAGCAGACTCGGTGGTGAGCAGTTCTTC. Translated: CASSRLGGEQFF.

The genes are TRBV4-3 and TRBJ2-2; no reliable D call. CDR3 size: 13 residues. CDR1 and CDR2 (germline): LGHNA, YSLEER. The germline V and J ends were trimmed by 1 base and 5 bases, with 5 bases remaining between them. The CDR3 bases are TGCGCCAGCAGCCAAGTAGGAACCGGGGAGCTGTTTTTT. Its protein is CASSQVGTGELFF.

CDR3 in amino acids: CASSQRGNEKLFF. The CDR3, as DNA: TGTGCCAGCAGCCAGAGGGGGAATGAAAAACTGTTTTTT. The gene calls are TRBV7-6 and TRBJ1-4; a weak D match, TRBD1 (6 bases). Germline V CDR1 and CDR2: SGHVS, FNYEAQ. V was clipped by 5 bases and J by 5 bases, with 9 bases between them. The CDR3 is made up of 13 amino acids.

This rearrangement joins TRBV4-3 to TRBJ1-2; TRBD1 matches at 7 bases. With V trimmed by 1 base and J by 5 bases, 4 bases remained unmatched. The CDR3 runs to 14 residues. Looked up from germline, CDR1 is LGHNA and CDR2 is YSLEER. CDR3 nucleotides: TGCGCCAGCAGCCAAGGGACAGGTTCATATGGCTACACCTTC. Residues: CASSQGTGSYGYTF.

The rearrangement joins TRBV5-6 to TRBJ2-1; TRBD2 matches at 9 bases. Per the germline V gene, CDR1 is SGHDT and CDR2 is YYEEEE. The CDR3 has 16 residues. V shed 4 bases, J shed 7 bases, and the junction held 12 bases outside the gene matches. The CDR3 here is CASSHRPAGGSNEQFF. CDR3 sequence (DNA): TGTGCCAGCAGCCACCGCCCAGCGGGGGGCTCGAATGAGCAGTTCTTC.

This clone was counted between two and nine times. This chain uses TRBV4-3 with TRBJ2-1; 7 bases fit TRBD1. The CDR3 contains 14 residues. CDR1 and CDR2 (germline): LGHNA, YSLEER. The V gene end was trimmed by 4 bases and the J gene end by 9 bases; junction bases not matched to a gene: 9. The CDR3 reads CASSPHRQGGEQFF. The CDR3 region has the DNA TGCGCCAGCAGCCCCCATAGACAGGGCGGTGAGCAGTTCTTC.

CDR3 sequence reads: CSVEDSDYEQYF. The DNA for the CDR3 is TGCAGCGTTGAAGATTCGGACTACGAGCAGTACTTC. The chain links TRBV29-1 to TRBJ2-7; unclear D gene. This CDR3 has 12 residues. CDR1 is SQVTM and CDR2 is ANQGSEA in the germline V gene. V lost 0 bases, J lost 3 bases, and 6 bases lay in between.

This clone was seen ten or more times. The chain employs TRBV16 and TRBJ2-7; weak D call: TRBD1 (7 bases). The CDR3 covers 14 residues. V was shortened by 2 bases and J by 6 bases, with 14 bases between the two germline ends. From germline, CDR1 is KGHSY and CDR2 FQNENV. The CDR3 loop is CASSQAGQRSEQYF. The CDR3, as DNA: TGTGCCAGCAGCCAAGCGGGACAGAGGAGCGAGCAGTACTTC. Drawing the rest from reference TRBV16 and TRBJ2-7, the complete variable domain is GEEVAQTPKHLVRGEGQKAKLYCAPIKGHSYVFWYQQVLKNEFKFLISFQNENVFDETGMPKERFSAKCLPNSPCSLEIQATKLEDSAVYFCASSQAGQRSEQYFGPGTRLTVT.

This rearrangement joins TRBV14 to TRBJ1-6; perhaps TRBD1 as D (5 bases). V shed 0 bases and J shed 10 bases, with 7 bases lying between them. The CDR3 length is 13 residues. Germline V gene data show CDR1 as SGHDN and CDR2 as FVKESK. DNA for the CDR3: TGTGCCAGCAGCCAAGATAGGGGCTCACCCCTCCACTTT. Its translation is CASSQDRGSPLHF.

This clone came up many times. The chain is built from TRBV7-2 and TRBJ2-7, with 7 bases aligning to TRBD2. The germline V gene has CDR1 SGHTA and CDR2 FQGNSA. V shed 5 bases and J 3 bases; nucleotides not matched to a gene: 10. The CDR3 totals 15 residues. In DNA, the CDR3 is TGTGCCAGCAGCCCGACACTGGGCGGGGGCTACGAGCAGTACTTC. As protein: CASSPTLGGGYEQYF.

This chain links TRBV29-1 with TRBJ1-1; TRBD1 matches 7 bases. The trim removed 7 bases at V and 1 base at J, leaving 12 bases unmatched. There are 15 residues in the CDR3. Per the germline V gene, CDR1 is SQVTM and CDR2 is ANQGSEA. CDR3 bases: TGCAGCGCCGTCCCTGCAGACAGGGCGAACACTGAAGCTTTCTTT. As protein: CSAVPADRANTEAFF.

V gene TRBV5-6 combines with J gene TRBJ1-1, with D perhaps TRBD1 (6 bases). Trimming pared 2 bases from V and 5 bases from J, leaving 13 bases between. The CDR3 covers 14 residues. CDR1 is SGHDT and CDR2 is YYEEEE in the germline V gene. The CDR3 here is CASSLITGFTEAFF. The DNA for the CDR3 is TGTGCCAGCAGCTTAATTACAGGGTTTACTGAAGCTTTCTTT.

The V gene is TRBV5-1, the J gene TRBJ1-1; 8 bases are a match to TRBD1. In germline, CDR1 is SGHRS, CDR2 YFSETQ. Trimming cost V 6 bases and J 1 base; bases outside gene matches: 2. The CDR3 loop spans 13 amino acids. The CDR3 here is CASTDRGNTEAFF. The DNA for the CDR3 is TGCGCCAGCACCGACAGGGGGAACACTGAAGCTTTCTTT.

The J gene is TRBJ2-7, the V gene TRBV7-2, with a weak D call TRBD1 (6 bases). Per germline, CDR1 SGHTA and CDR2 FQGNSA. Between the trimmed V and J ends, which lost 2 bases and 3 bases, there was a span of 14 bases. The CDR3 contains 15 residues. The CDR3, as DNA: TGTGCCAGCAGCTTAAATTCAGGGGCGCTCTACGAGCAGTACTTC. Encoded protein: CASSLNSGALYEQYF. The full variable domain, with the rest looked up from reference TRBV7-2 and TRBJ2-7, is GAGVSQSPSNKVTEKGKDVELRCDPISGHTALYWYRQSLGQGLEFLIYFQGNSAPDKSGLPSDRFSAERTGGSVSTLTIQRTQQEDSAVYLCASSLNSGALYEQYFGPGTRLTVT.

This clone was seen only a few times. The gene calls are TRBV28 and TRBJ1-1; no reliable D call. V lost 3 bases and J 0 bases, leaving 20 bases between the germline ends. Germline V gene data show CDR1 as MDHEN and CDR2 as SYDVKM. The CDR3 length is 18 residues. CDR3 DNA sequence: TGTGCCAGCAGTTTGCTCTTTCATCTAAACAGAATGAACACTGAAGCTTTCTTT. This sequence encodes CASSLLFHLNRMNTEAFF.

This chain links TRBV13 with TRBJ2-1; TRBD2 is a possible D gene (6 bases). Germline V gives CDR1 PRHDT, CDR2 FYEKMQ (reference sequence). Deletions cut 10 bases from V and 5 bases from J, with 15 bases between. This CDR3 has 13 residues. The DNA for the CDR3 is TGTGCCACTTCGACCGGGAGCCACAATGAGCAGTTCTTC. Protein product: CATSTGSHNEQFF.

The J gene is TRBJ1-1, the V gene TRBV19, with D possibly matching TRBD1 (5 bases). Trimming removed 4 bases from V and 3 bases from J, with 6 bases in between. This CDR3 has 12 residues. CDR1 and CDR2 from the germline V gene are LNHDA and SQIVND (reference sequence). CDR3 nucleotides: TGTGCCAGTAGTAGGGGGGACACTGAAGCTTTCTTT. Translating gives CASSRGDTEAFF.

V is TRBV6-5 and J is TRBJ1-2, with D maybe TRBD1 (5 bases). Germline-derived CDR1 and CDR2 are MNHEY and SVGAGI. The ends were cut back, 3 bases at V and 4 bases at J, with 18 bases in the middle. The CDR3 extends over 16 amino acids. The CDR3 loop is CASSYLSRAESYGYTF. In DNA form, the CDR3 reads TGTGCCAGCAGTTATCTTAGCAGGGCGGAGAGCTATGGCTACACCTTC.

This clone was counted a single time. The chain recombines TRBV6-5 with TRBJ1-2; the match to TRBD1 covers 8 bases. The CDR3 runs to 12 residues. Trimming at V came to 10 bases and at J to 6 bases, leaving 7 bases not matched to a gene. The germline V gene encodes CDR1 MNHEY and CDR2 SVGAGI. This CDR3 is CATSQGADGYTF. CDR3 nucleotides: TGTGCCACGTCGCAGGGGGCGGATGGCTACACCTTC.

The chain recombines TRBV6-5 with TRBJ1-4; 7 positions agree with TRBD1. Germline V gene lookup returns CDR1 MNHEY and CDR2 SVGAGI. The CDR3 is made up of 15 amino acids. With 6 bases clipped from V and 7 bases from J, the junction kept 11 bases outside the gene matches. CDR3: CASRDRDSTGEKLFF. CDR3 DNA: TGTGCCAGCAGGGATCGGGACAGCACCGGTGAAAAACTGTTTTTT.

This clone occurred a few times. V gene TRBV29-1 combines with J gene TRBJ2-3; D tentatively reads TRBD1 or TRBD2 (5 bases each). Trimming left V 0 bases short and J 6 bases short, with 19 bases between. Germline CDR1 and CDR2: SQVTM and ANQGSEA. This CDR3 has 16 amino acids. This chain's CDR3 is CSVEDLIQGRLDTQYF. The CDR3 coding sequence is TGCAGCGTTGAAGATCTTATCCAGGGACGATTGGATACGCAGTATTTT.

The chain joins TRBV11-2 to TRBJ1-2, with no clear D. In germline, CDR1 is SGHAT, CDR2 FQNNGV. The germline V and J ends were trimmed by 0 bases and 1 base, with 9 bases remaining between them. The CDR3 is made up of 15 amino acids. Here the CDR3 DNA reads TGTGCCAGCAGCTTAGATCCAGACAATAACTATGGCTACACCTTC. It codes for CASSLDPDNNYGYTF.